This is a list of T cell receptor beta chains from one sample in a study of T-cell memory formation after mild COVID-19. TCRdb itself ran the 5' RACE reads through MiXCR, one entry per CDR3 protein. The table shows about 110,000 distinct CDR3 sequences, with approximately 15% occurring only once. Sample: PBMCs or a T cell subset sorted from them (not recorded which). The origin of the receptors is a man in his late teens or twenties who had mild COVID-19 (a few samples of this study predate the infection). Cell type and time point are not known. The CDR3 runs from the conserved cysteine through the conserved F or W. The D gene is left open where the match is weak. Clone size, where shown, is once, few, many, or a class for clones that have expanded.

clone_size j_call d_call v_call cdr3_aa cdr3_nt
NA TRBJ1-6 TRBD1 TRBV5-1 CASSLGRTGDSPLHF TGCGCCAGCAGCTTGGGACGGACAGGAGATTCACCCCTCCACTTT
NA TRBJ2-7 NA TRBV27 CASSLGHRSYEQYF TGTGCCAGCAGTTTGGGACACCGCTCCTACGAGCAGTACTTC
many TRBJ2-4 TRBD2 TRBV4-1 CASSPRLAGTSIQYF TGCGCCAGCAGCCCTCGACTAGCGGGGACCAGCATTCAGTACTTC
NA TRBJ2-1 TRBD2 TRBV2 CASDLAGGAYNEQFF TGTGCCAGCGATTTAGCGGGGGGGGCTTACAATGAGCAGTTCTTC
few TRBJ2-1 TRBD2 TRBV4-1 CASSQEGASGGPYNEQFF TGCGCCAGCAGCCAAGAGGGGGCTAGCGGGGGTCCCTACAATGAGCAGTTCTTC
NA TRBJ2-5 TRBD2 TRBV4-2 CASSQDPTAGGQETQYF TGTGCCAGCAGCCAAGATCCCACAGCGGGGGGCCAAGAGACCCAGTACTTC
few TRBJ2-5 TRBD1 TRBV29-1 CSVEPTGGGQETQYF TGCAGCGTTGAACCAACAGGGGGCGGACAAGAGACCCAGTACTTC
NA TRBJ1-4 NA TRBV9 CASSVRGSGEKLFF TGTGCCAGCAGCGTTCGAGGGTCGGGAGAAAAACTGTTTTTT
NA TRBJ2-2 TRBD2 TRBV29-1 CSHSGGSAGELFF TGCAGCCATAGCGGGGGGAGTGCCGGGGAGCTGTTTTTT
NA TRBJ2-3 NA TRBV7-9 CASSLISDTQYF TGTGCCAGCAGCTTAATTTCCGATACGCAGTATTTT
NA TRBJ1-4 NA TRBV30 CAWSVPMDLSGEKLFF TGTGCCTGGAGTGTACCCATGGATCTTTCGGGCGAAAAACTGTTTTTT
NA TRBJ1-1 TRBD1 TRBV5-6 CASRTGAWTEAFF TGTGCCAGCAGGACAGGGGCATGGACTGAAGCTTTCTTT
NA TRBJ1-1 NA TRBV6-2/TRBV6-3 CASSRGRAEAFF TGTGCCAGCAGTCGGGGGAGGGCTGAAGCTTTCTTT
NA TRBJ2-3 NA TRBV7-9 CASSLWSPTDTQYF TGTGCCAGCAGCTTATGGTCCCCCACAGATACGCAGTATTTT
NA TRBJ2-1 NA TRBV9 CASSEGRRDEQFF TGTGCCAGCAGCGAGGGGCGCCGCGATGAGCAGTTCTTC
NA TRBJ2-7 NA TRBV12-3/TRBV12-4 CASSSTEMYEQYF TGTGCCAGCAGTTCGACAGAGATGTACGAGCAGTACTTC
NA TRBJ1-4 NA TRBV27 CASSLDGTPNEKLFF TGTGCCAGCAGTTTAGATGGGACACCAAATGAAAAACTGTTTTTT
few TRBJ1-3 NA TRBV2 CASRAIGGNTIYF TGTGCCAGCAGGGCAATAGGTGGAAACACCATATATTTT
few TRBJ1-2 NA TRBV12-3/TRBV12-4 CASDLRGDGYTF TGTGCCAGCGATCTGCGGGGTGATGGCTACACCTTC
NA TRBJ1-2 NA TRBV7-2 CASSPLGGSDYGYTF TGTGCCAGCAGCCCCCTGGGGGGAAGCGACTATGGCTACACCTTC
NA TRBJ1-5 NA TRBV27 CASSPRSHSNQPQHF TGTGCCAGCAGTCCCAGGAGCCATAGCAATCAGCCCCAGCATTTT
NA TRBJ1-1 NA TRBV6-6 CASSSPGVYAEAFF TGTGCCAGCAGTTCCCCAGGGGTTTACGCTGAAGCTTTCTTT
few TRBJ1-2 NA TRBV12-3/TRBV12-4 CASSFDSLGANYGYTF TGTGCCAGCAGTTTTGACTCCTTAGGGGCTAACTATGGCTACACCTTC